The entry below describes one T cell receptor beta chain. The antigen it binds to is not known. It has no much larger one-base neighbor in the sample; base qualities were not kept. The germline V gene specifies SGHRS as CDR1 and YFSETQ as CDR2. The germline ends are 8 bases apart after V is trimmed by 2 bases and J by 2 bases. Including the terminal cysteine and phenylalanine, the CDR3 comprises 13 residues. Only the CDR3 DNA is retained, 39 bases long and in frame from the first base. The data are from a study of type 1 regulatory T cells (dated by TCRdb to 2020 to 2022). At the level of the whole study: The study characterized an in vitro protocol that generated a Tr1-enriched, alloantigen-specific CD4 T cell product named T-allo10. T-allo10 was being evaluated clinically in patients with hematological malignancies who were receiving allogeneic hematopoietic stem cell transplantation.

The sequencer was an Illumina MiSeq. TCRdb trimmed the raw reads at Q25, called clones with MiXCR and kept productive beta chains. Each CDR3 protein gets just one entry, which takes the most common genes and DNA from the rows behind it. The sample profile shows approximately 97,000 distinct CDR3 sequences; 25% to 40% of them were found once. The top ten hold around 2.2% of the sample. The sequenced sample consisted of CD4+ T cells, either the whole sample or a sorted fraction (not recorded which). This chain is built from TRBV5-1 and TRBJ2-7; no D gene can be assigned with confidence. The receptor was isolated from a human donor in good health. The sequence in DNA is TGCGCCAGCAGCTTACACCAGACCTACGAGCAGTACTTC. The encoded protein is CASSLHQTYEQYF.